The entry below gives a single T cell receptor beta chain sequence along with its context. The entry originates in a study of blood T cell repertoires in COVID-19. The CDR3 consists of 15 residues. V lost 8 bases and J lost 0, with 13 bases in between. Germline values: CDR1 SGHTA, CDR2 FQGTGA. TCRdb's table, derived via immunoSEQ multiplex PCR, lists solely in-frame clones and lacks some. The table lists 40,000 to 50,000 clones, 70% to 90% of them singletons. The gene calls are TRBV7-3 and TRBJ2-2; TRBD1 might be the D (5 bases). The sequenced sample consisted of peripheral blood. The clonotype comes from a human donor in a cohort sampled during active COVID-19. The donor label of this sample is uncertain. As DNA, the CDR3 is TGTGCCAGCTCGAGTGGGGCCGCGAACACCGGGGAGCTGTTTTTT. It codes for CASSSGAANTGELFF.